Described below is a single T cell receptor (beta chain) sequence and its context. V was clipped by 0 bases and J by 2 bases; unmatched bases: 8. The CDR3 covers 18 residues. Germline CDR1 reads SGHRS; CDR2 reads YFSETQ. This specimen comes from a study of blood T cell repertoires in COVID-19. At the level of the study: From the United States, Italy and Spain came samples of acute and convalescent COVID-19. The analysed material was cDNA or gDNA that came from T cells, B-cell-depleted T cells, or PBMCs.

In the original processing: Reference gene primer amplification gave nucleated cell count estimates. This table comes from immunoSEQ multiplex PCR, and its TCRdb copy is limited to in-frame clones, with some not included. Clone size and the V and J calls come from that table; the DNA yielded D and trimming. The table shows under 200,000 clones, with 88% occurring only once. Sequenced: peripheral blood. This sequence originates from a man aged 40-55 years with active or convalescent COVID-19. The V gene is TRBV5-1, the J gene TRBJ2-3; 11 bases are shared with TRBD2. The CDR3 DNA reads as TGCGCCAGCAGCTTGGAGGTTCTAGCGGGGGGATACACAGATACGCAGTATTTT. Its protein product is CASSLEVLAGGYTDTQYF.